These 29 T cell receptor beta chains share one sample of origin, sequenced in a study of T cell responses to AZD1222 COVID-19 vaccine. TCRdb's table, derived via immunoSEQ multiplex PCR, lists solely in-frame clones and lacks some. This repertoire shows about 46,000 clones, around nine tenths found once; its top ten account for around 1.1%. Specimen: peripheral blood, collected 28 days after the second AZD1222 dose. Receptors originate from an adult who received the AZD1222 COVID-19 vaccine.

The chain couples TRBV12-3 or TRBV12-4 to TRBJ1-1; 7 bases match TRBD1. V was clipped by 5 bases and J by 0 bases; unmatched bases: 0. This CDR3 contains 13 residues. DNA of the CDR3: TGTGCCAGCAGTGGACAGGTGAACACTGAAGCTTTCTTT. It yields the protein CASSGQVNTEAFF.

The rearrangement uses TRBV4-1 and TRBJ2-5; D is ambiguous. V gave up 0 bases and J gave up 2 bases, with 7 bases separating them. This CDR3 comprises 14 residues. The V gene's germline CDR1 is MGHRA and CDR2 YSYEKL. In DNA, the CDR3 is TGCGCCAGCAGCCAAGATACCGTACAAGAGACCCAGTACTTC. Protein sequence: CASSQDTVQETQYF.

V gene TRBV5-6 combines with J gene TRBJ2-1; D may be TRBD1 (5 bases). Germline lookup yields CDR1 SGHDT and CDR2 YYEEEE. The CDR3 has 12 residues. V lost 0 bases and J lost 10, with 8 bases in between. CDR3 DNA sequence: TGTGCCAGCAGCTTGGCAGGGATGGAGCAGTTCTTC. It specifies CASSLAGMEQFF.

This chain links TRBV5-1 with TRBJ2-7; tentatively, D is TRBD1 (5 bases). Trimming took 4 bases from V and 5 from J, leaving 16 bases between them. This CDR3 region has 14 residues. In germline, CDR1 is SGHRS, CDR2 YFSETQ. The CDR3 region is CASSAGHPLDEQYF. The CDR3 nucleotides read TGCGCCAGCAGCGCCGGACACCCCTTGGACGAGCAGTACTTC.

The chain combines TRBV3-1 (or the pseudogene TRBV3-2) with TRBJ2-2, with 10 bases aligning to TRBD2. Germline V gene lookup returns CDR1 LGHDT and CDR2 YNNKEL (reference sequence). The CDR3 consists of 16 residues. V shed 1 base, J shed 5 bases, and the junction held 4 bases outside the gene matches. CDR3 bases: TGTGCCAGCAGCCAAGCCGAGACTAGCGGGACCGGGGAGCTGTTTTTT. Encoded protein: CASSQAETSGTGELFF.

The chain joins TRBV11-2 to TRBJ2-7, with 12 bases that match TRBD2. The length of the CDR3 is 15 residues. In germline, CDR1 is SGHAT, CDR2 FQNNGV. V lost 4 bases to trimming and J lost 3 bases; unmatched junction nucleotides: 4. CDR3 amino acids: CASSSGTSGLYEQYF. The CDR3 bases are TGTGCCAGCAGCTCCGGGACTAGCGGGCTCTACGAGCAGTACTTC.

The chain combines TRBV5-1 with TRBJ1-4, with TRBD1 as a possible D gene (5 bases). The CDR3 totals 19 residues. CDR1 SGHRS and CDR2 YFSETQ come from the germline V gene. The ends were cut back, 4 bases at V and 7 bases at J, with 29 bases in the middle. The CDR3 sequence is CASSPARSREEGTREKLFF. DNA of the CDR3: TGCGCCAGCAGCCCCGCTCGATCCCGGGAGGAGGGGACGCGTGAAAAACTGTTTTTT.

This clone was detected once. The CDR3 spells CSVKDTGNIQYF. CDR3 DNA: TGCAGCGTTAAGGACACGGGGAACATTCAGTACTTC. The chain couples TRBV29-1 to TRBJ2-4, with D perhaps assigned TRBD1 or TRBD2 (5 bases each). The length of the CDR3 is 12 residues. Germline assignment: CDR1 SQVTM and CDR2 ANQGSEA. V lost 5 bases, J lost 7 bases, and 12 bases lay in between.

V is TRBV4-1 and J is TRBJ2-2, with 13 bases lining up with TRBD2. This CDR3 spans 16 amino acids. Trimming at V came to 3 bases and at J to 2 bases, leaving 0 bases not matched to a gene. Germline V gene sequence: CDR1 MGHRA, CDR2 YSYEKL. The CDR3 sequence: CASSQGLAGNTGELFF. In nucleotides, the CDR3 is TGCGCCAGCAGCCAGGGACTAGCGGGAAACACCGGGGAGCTGTTTTTT.

V and J are TRBV27 and TRBJ2-2; 9 bases are shared with TRBD2. V gave up 4 bases and J gave up 6 bases; unmatched junction bases: 6. Germline-derived CDR1 and CDR2 are MNHEY and SMNVEV (reference sequence). CDR3 length: 15 residues. CDR3 loop: CASSSKREVAGELFF. The CDR3 DNA reads as TGTGCCAGCAGTTCGAAGCGGGAGGTCGCCGGGGAGCTGTTTTTT.

This chain links TRBV18 with TRBJ2-7, with D perhaps assigned TRBD1 or TRBD2 (5 bases each). Between the trimmed V and J ends, which lost 0 bases and 0 bases, there was a span of 12 bases. Germline CDR1 KGHSH, CDR2 LQKENI. The CDR3 consists of 16 residues. This chain's CDR3 is CASSPPLAGSSYEQYF. The CDR3 region has the DNA TGTGCCAGCTCACCACCCTTGGCAGGGAGCTCCTACGAGCAGTACTTC. Looking up the rest from reference TRBV18 and TRBJ2-7 gives the full variable domain: NAGVMQNPRHLVRRRGQEARLRCSPMKGHSHVYWYRQLPEEGLKFMVYLQKENIIDESGMPKERFSAEFPKEGPSILRIQQVVRGDSAAYFCASSPPLAGSSYEQYFGPGTRLTVT.

The CDR3 sequence is CSVERAGREQYF. DNA of the CDR3: TGCAGCGTTGAAAGGGCCGGGCGGGAGCAGTACTTC. This chain links TRBV29-1 with TRBJ2-7; D is uncertain. CDR1 and CDR2 (germline): SQVTM, ANQGSEA. The CDR3 has 12 amino acids. V lost 2 bases and J lost 7, with 12 bases in between.

The chain joins TRBV28 to TRBJ1-5; 9 bases are a match to TRBD1. The J segment lost 3 bases and the V segment lost 5 bases, leaving 5 bases of the junction unmatched. The CDR3 loop spans 15 amino acids. CDR1 and CDR2 from the germline V gene are MDHEN and SYDVKM. The CDR3 sequence: CASSHGDRDNQPQHF. CDR3 bases: TGTGCCAGCAGTCATGGGGACAGGGACAATCAGCCCCAGCATTTT. Variable domain in full (rest from reference TRBV28 and TRBJ1-5): DVKVTQSSRYLVKRTGEKVFLECVQDMDHENMFWYRQDPGLGLRLIYFSYDVKMKEKGDIPEGYSVSREKKERFSLILESASTNQTSMYLCASSHGDRDNQPQHFGDGTRLSIL.

The chain carries TRBV10-3 and TRBJ2-1, with 16 nucleotides matching TRBD2. The CDR3 consists of 16 residues. With 6 bases clipped from V and 2 bases from J, the junction kept 1 base outside the gene matches. Germline V gives CDR1 ENHRY, CDR2 SYGVKD. The CDR3 protein is CAISGTSGRAYNEQFF. The CDR3 DNA follows: TGTGCCATCAGCGGGACTAGCGGGAGGGCCTACAATGAGCAGTTCTTC.

This chain links TRBV11-3 with TRBJ2-6; unclear D gene. CDR3 length: 16 residues. Trimming took off 0 bases at V and 4 bases at J, with 10 bases between the two ends. Germline CDR1 reads SGHNT; CDR2 reads YENEEA. CDR3 sequence reads: CASSLDGQSGANVLTF. The CDR3, as DNA: TGTGCCAGCAGCTTAGATGGTCAGTCCGGGGCCAACGTCCTGACTTTC.

The V call is TRBV9, the J call TRBJ1-2; perhaps TRBD1 as D (6 bases). This CDR3 spans 15 amino acids. Between the trimmed V and J ends, which lost 0 bases and 3 bases, there was a span of 12 bases. Germline CDR1 and CDR2: SGDLS and YYNGEE. The CDR3, as DNA: TGTGCCAGCAGCGTAGGGGCCAGGGGTGACTATGGCTACACCTTC. Translation gives CASSVGARGDYGYTF. The full variable domain, with the rest looked up from reference TRBV9 and TRBJ1-2, is DSGVTQTPKHLITATGQRVTLRCSPRSGDLSVYWYQQSLDQGLQFLIQYYNGEERAKGNILERFSAQQFPDLHSELNLSSLELGDSALYFCASSVGARGDYGYTFGSGTRLTVV.

This CDR3 reads CSASRTSGRIDEQFF. CDR3 in DNA: TGCAGTGCTAGTCGGACTAGCGGGAGGATTGATGAGCAGTTCTTC. This rearrangement joins TRBV20-1 to TRBJ2-1; 14 nucleotides match TRBD2. Germline V gives CDR1 DFQATT, CDR2 SNEGSKA (reference sequence). V lost 3 bases to trimming and J lost 8 bases; unmatched junction nucleotides: 6. CDR3 length: 15 amino acids.

In its sample, this clone was seen once. This chain joins TRBV7-9 and TRBJ2-5, with D unresolved. In germline, CDR1 is SEHNR, CDR2 FQNEAQ (reference sequence). V dropped 5 bases and J dropped 5 bases, with 15 bases sitting between them. The CDR3 spans 14 residues. CDR3: CASSPTFRAETQYF. The CDR3 DNA follows: TGTGCCAGCAGCCCCACTTTCCGAGCCGAGACCCAGTACTTC. The variable domain in full, completed from reference TRBV7-9 and TRBJ2-5, reads DTGVSQNPRHKITKRGQNVTFRCDPISEHNRLYWYRQTLGQGPEFLTYFQNEAQLEKSRLLSDRFSAERPKGSFSTLEIQRTEQGDSAMYLCASSPTFRAETQYFGPGTRLLVL.

V and J are TRBV19 and TRBJ1-4, with 8 bases identical to TRBD1. The length of the CDR3 is 14 residues. Germline V CDR1 and CDR2: LNHDA, SQIVND (reference sequence). V trimming: 5 bases; J trimming: 7 bases; junction bases outside the gene matches: 6. CDR3 sequence: CASSAPTGAEKLFF. The CDR3 nucleotides are TGTGCCAGTAGTGCCCCGACAGGGGCTGAAAAACTGTTTTTT. The whole variable domain, filled in from reference TRBV19 and TRBJ1-4, reads DGGITQSPKYLFRKEGQNVTLSCEQNLNHDAMYWYRQDPGQGLRLIYYSQIVNDFQKGDIAEGYSVSREKKESFPLTVTSAQKNPTAFYLCASSAPTGAEKLFFGSGTQLSVL.

The chain recombines TRBV7-8 with TRBJ2-5; TRBD2 is a possible D gene (5 bases). This CDR3 spans 17 amino acids. The V end was cut by 4 bases, the J end by 5 bases, with 23 bases between. The germline CDR1 and CDR2 sequences are SGHVS and FQNEAQ. The CDR3 sequence: CASSSGRAQVIVETQYF. The CDR3 DNA is TGTGCCAGCAGCTCCGGGCGGGCGCAAGTAATTGTGGAGACCCAGTACTTC.

This clone was detected a few times. The chain links TRBV28 to TRBJ1-4; D possibly corresponds to TRBD1 (5 bases). CDR3 size: 12 residues. V was shortened by 11 bases and J by 8 bases, with 15 bases between the two germline ends. Per germline, CDR1 MDHEN and CDR2 SYDVKM. The CDR3 bases are TGTGCCGCCTGGGGGTCAGGGGAAAAACTGTTTTTT. Translation gives CAAWGSGEKLFF.

The genes are TRBV6-6 and TRBJ1-1, with 9 nucleotides matching TRBD1. Germline V gene lookup returns CDR1 MNHNY and CDR2 SVGAGI (reference sequence). V lost 5 bases to trimming and J lost 5 bases; unmatched junction nucleotides: 9. This CDR3 is built from 15 residues. The CDR3 spells CASSPNRGQGTEAFF. In nucleotides, the CDR3 is TGTGCCAGCAGTCCAAACAGGGGGCAAGGTACTGAAGCTTTCTTT.

The table lists this clone with a count of one. V is TRBV6-2 or TRBV6-3 and J is TRBJ1-1, with TRBD1 identical over 8 bases. V was pared by 4 bases and J by 2 bases, with 9 bases of the junction left unmatched. The CDR3 loop spans 16 amino acids. Germline V gene data show CDR1 as MNHEY and CDR2 as SVGEGT. The CDR3 spells CASSSRRGQGNTEAFF. The CDR3 bases are TGTGCCAGCAGTTCACGTAGAGGACAGGGTAACACTGAAGCTTTCTTT.

A few counts support this clone. The V and J genes are TRBV7-9 and TRBJ2-2, with 12 bases identical to TRBD2. Germline CDR1 SEHNR, CDR2 FQNEAQ (reference sequence). The CDR3 sequence is 14 residues long. The trim removed 8 bases at V and 3 bases at J, leaving 1 base unmatched. In DNA form, the CDR3 reads TGTGCCAGCCTAGCGGGAGGGTACACCGGGGAGCTGTTTTTT. Protein: CASLAGGYTGELFF.

The chain is built from TRBV3-1 (or the pseudogene TRBV3-2) and TRBJ1-4; D gene unclear. The CDR3 length is 15 residues. The V gene's germline CDR1 is LGHDT and CDR2 YNNKEL (reference sequence). The germline V and J ends were trimmed by 4 bases and 2 bases, with 11 bases remaining between them. In DNA, the CDR3 is TGTGCCAGCAGCCTCCTGCGGAAGACTAATGAAAAACTGTTTTTT. It is translated as CASSLLRKTNEKLFF.

The rearrangement joins TRBV7-2 to TRBJ2-7; unclear D gene. The CDR3 totals 14 residues. Deletions cut 5 bases from V and 0 bases from J, with 11 bases between. The V gene's germline CDR1 is SGHTA and CDR2 FQGNSA. The DNA for the CDR3 is TGTGCCAGCAGCCCAGGTCGACTCTCCTACGAGCAGTACTTC. It translates to CASSPGRLSYEQYF.

In its sample, this clone was seen once. The chain couples TRBV7-2 to TRBJ2-7; a possible D gene is TRBD1 (6 bases). The CDR3 is made up of 15 amino acids. V was pared by 0 bases and J by 3 bases, with 12 bases between. Germline loops: CDR1 SGHTA, CDR2 FQGNSA. CDR3 bases: TGTGCCAGCAGCTTAGCGCGTCAGGGGAACTACGAGCAGTACTTC. It encodes CASSLARQGNYEQYF.

This rearrangement joins TRBV30 to TRBJ1-1; 7 bases fit TRBD1. V gave up 2 bases and J gave up 5 bases; unmatched junction bases: 8. CDR1 and CDR2 (germline): GTSNPN, SVGIG (reference sequence). The CDR3 contains 14 residues. CDR3 sequence (DNA): TGTGCCTGGAGTAACAACAGGGGAGGAACTGAAGCTTTCTTT. Its translation: CAWSNNRGGTEAFF.

The V gene is TRBV19, the J gene TRBJ2-7; TRBD1 matches 7 bases. The germline V gene encodes CDR1 LNHDA and CDR2 SQIVND (reference sequence). CDR3 length: 14 amino acids. The V gene end was trimmed by 6 bases and the J gene end by 1 base; junction bases not matched to a gene: 6. CDR3: CASSAGTESYEQYF. The DNA for the CDR3 is TGTGCCAGTAGCGCCGGGACAGAGTCCTACGAGCAGTACTTC.